The entry below describes one TCR beta chain. What it recognizes is unknown. The data originate from a study of T cell responses to AZD1222 COVID-19 vaccine. This table comes from immunoSEQ multiplex PCR, and its TCRdb copy is limited to in-frame clones, with some not included. The sample shows roughly 84,000 clones, 80% to 90% of them seen only once. Overall study findings and caveats: Per reports, nearly half of all spike-specific TCRs target regions that are unmutated in variants. The number of AZD1222 recipients seropositive at baseline was only 5 to 7. Receipt of two AZD1222 doses was followed by a rise in Spike-specific TCR breadth and depth.

CDR3 length equals 16 residues. The germline CDR1 and CDR2 sequences are LGHNA and YNFKEQ. Losses at the gene ends were 1 base for V and 2 bases for J; bases not matched to a gene: 6. Whether given at about 4 or about 12 weeks, second doses were pooled. Here the sequenced sample was peripheral blood, taken 28 days after the second AZD1222 dose. The receptor was derived from an adult who received the AZD1222 COVID-19 vaccine. The chain joins TRBV4-2 to TRBJ2-7; TRBD2 agrees at 9 bases. This chain's CDR3 is CASSQGVAGAPYEQYF. The CDR3 coding sequence is TGTGCCAGCAGCCAAGGGGTAGCGGGAGCCCCCTACGAGCAGTACTTC.